This T cell receptor beta chain was retrieved from a study of blood T cell repertoires in COVID-19 (TCRdb year 2020). In the study overall: Samples from collaborators originated in the United States, Italy and Spain and spanned both the acute and convalescent phases of COVID-19. The repertoires were made available in a free public database intended to serve as a resource for research on the immune response to SARS-CoV-2. The sample metadata nearly always contained a de-identified subject ID, COVID-19 status, age in years and sex. The material from the prospective study consisted of cDNA or gDNA derived from T cells, B-cell-depleted T cells, or PBMCs. Deeply sampled blood TCRbeta repertoires from subjects exposed to, actively infected with, or recovered from COVID-19 were included in the dataset. HLA class I and class II types, where available, came from metadata supplied by the sample provider rather than from assay-based typing. Samples came from the ongoing ImmuneRACE study (first 160 participants) plus 1,254 subjects from 6 global collaborators.

TCRbeta CDR3 regions were amplified from genomic DNA by means of the immunoSEQ Assay, a bias-controlled multiplex PCR. The authors processed their data as follows. Nucleated cell counts per sample were estimated from amplification of reference gene primers within the assay. To quantify the absolute abundance of each unique TCRbeta CDR3 rearrangement, sequence reads were collapsed and filtered. For each sample, productive Simpson clonality was calculated as the square root of Simpson's diversity index across productive rearrangements. TCRdb re-hosts the immuneACCESS table, in-frame sequences only. Its copies lack some clones; in the studies checked, an unresolved V gene accounts for under half of them, and the cause for the rest is not known. Clone size and V and J calls were adopted from that table, with D and trimming inferred from the DNA. In this sample the table shows about 290,000 clones, around 92% of which occur a single time. Roughly 11% of the sample goes to the ten largest clones.

Overall study results and their limits: Clinical and demographic metadata were provided uncurated, with the amount varying by source and participant.

Points on this clone: Its antigen has not been determined. The record has no base qualities; no much larger clone is one base away.

Sequences LGHDT (CDR1) and YNNKEL (CDR2) are obtained from the germline V gene (reference sequence). The CDR3 holds 15 amino acids from the cysteine to the phenylalanine. The entry retains the CDR3 DNA only, 45 bases that are in frame from base 1. Cut back by 6 bases and 4 bases, the V and J ends lie 17 bases apart. One collaborating source in Seattle enrolled patients while the patients were actively infected and followed the patients over time throughout the course of disease. Whole blood was collected in K2EDTA tubes by collaborating institutions according to the institutions' own protocols. For TCRbeta analysis, collaborators shipped samples as frozen whole blood, isolated PBMCs, or DNA extracted from either of those sample types.

This clonotype was sampled from a woman in her 30s with COVID-19, enrolled during active disease. Sequences were obtained from peripheral blood. The chain couples TRBV3-1 (or the pseudogene TRBV3-2) to TRBJ2-3, with TRBD2 tentatively as D gene (7 bases match). The CDR3 sequence is CASSPEGGAADTQYF. The DNA sequence follows: TGTGCCAGCAGTCCCGAAGGGGGGGCGGCAGATACGCAGTATTTT.